These 18 T cell receptor beta chains were sequenced from one sample in a study of T-cell memory formation after mild COVID-19. A single record per CDR3 protein comes from TCRdb applying MiXCR to the 5' RACE reads. Among about 260,000 distinct CDR3 sequences listed, about a sixth were seen once. Sequencing input: PBMCs or a T cell subset sorted from them (not recorded which). These receptors all stem from a man aged 18 to 30 who had mild COVID-19 (a few samples of this study predate the infection). Cell type and time point are not known.

This clonotype came up a few times. V is TRBV5-1 and J is TRBJ1-1, with TRBD1 matching 7 bases. The CDR3 length is 13 residues. Germline V gene data show CDR1 as SGHRS and CDR2 as YFSETQ. Germline trimming cut 2 bases from V and 3 bases from J; bases unmatched to any gene: 1. This chain's CDR3 is CASSFDRDTEAFF. The CDR3 region has the DNA TGCGCCAGCAGCTTTGACAGGGACACTGAAGCTTTCTTT.

This clonotype was seen a few times. The CDR3 protein is CASSTGQGGQPQHF. CDR3 nucleotide sequence: TGTGCCAGCAGTACGGGACAGGGGGGTCAGCCCCAGCATTTT. The chain combines TRBV28 with TRBJ1-5, with TRBD1 identical over 11 bases. Per the germline V gene, CDR1 is MDHEN and CDR2 is SYDVKM. CDR3 size: 14 residues. V lost 5 bases and J lost 6; bases outside the gene matches: 3.

V is TRBV11-2 and J is TRBJ1-2, with unresolved D. CDR1 and CDR2 (germline): SGHAT, FQNNGV. V dropped 4 bases and J dropped 0 bases, with 9 bases sitting between them. The CDR3 covers 14 residues. CDR3 sequence reads: CASSSGTANYGYTF. DNA for the CDR3: TGTGCCAGCAGCTCAGGAACAGCTAACTATGGCTACACCTTC. Drawing the rest from reference TRBV11-2 and TRBJ1-2, the complete variable domain is EAGVAQSPRYKIIEKRQSVAFWCNPISGHATLYWYQQILGQGPKLLIQFQNNGVVDDSQLPKDRFSAERLKGVDSTLKIQPAKLEDSAVYLCASSSGTANYGYTFGSGTRLTVV.

This clonotype was picked up a small number of times. This rearrangement joins TRBV18 to TRBJ2-3; D is possibly TRBD1 (5 bases). V lost 2 bases to trimming and J lost 0 bases, with 12 bases between them. The CDR3 runs 16 residues. Germline lookup yields CDR1 KGHSH and CDR2 LQKENI. The CDR3, as DNA: TGTGCCAGCTCACCAGGAGTGACAGCTAGCACAGATACGCAGTATTTT. Amino acid sequence: CASSPGVTASTDTQYF.

V is TRBV6-5 and J is TRBJ2-1; 10 bases agree with TRBD2. Trimming cost V 6 bases and J 9 bases; bases outside gene matches: 11. Germline V gene lookup returns CDR1 MNHEY and CDR2 SVGAGI. The CDR3 is 15 residues long. CDR3 nucleotide sequence: TGTGCCAGCAGCCCCGCTAGCGGGGGCAGGGGTGAGCAGTTCTTC. This translates into CASSPASGGRGEQFF.

The chain couples TRBV9 to TRBJ1-2, with a weak D call TRBD1 (5 bases). CDR3 length equals 17 residues. V shed 0 bases and J shed 2 bases, with 17 bases lying between them. Germline CDR1 is SGDLS and CDR2 is YYNGEE. CDR3 bases: TGTGCCAGCAGCGTAGATCTCCGGAGGACACCCAACTATGGCTACACCTTC. Translation: CASSVDLRRTPNYGYTF. Drawing the rest from reference TRBV9 and TRBJ1-2, the complete variable domain is DSGVTQTPKHLITATGQRVTLRCSPRSGDLSVYWYQQSLDQGLQFLIQYYNGEERAKGNILERFSAQQFPDLHSELNLSSLELGDSALYFCASSVDLRRTPNYGYTFGSGTRLTVV.

This clonotype has at least ten counts. V usage is TRBV6-5 and J usage is TRBJ2-7; 8 positions match TRBD1. Germline CDR1 reads MNHEY; CDR2 reads SVGAGI. The trim removed 6 bases at V and 3 bases at J, leaving 13 bases unmatched. The CDR3 is 16 residues long. The CDR3 protein is CASRNPGGEGYYEQYF. The CDR3 coding sequence is TGTGCCAGCAGAAACCCAGGGGGCGAGGGTTACTACGAGCAGTACTTC.

This clonotype was recorded many times. The chain is built from TRBV4-2 and TRBJ2-7; D gene ambiguous. V lost 0 bases and J lost 2, with 14 bases in between. Germline lookup yields CDR1 LGHNA and CDR2 YNFKEQ. The CDR3 runs to 16 residues. This CDR3 is CASSQDLQSRTYEQYF. The CDR3 DNA follows: TGTGCCAGCAGCCAAGATCTTCAGTCTAGGACCTACGAGCAGTACTTC.

The CDR3 DNA is TGTGCCAGCTCACCTTATACGGGGGGCCGTCAGCCCCAGCATTTT. It is translated as CASSPYTGGRQPQHF. This chain connects TRBV18 to TRBJ1-5; D possibly corresponds to TRBD1 (6 bases). Germline V gene data show CDR1 as KGHSH and CDR2 as LQKENI. Trimming pared 3 bases from V and 6 bases from J, leaving 15 bases between. The CDR3 is made up of 15 amino acids. Complete variable domain (other parts from reference TRBV18 and TRBJ1-5): NAGVMQNPRHLVRRRGQEARLRCSPMKGHSHVYWYRQLPEEGLKFMVYLQKENIIDESGMPKERFSAEFPKEGPSILRIQQVVRGDSAAYFCASSPYTGGRQPQHFGDGTRLSIL.

The rearrangement links TRBV14 to TRBJ2-3, with no clear D. This CDR3 contains 14 residues. The germline CDR1 and CDR2 sequences are SGHDN and FVKESK. The V and J ends lost 4 bases and 0 bases respectively, with 8 bases between them. CDR3 loop: CASSRLPSTDTQYF. The CDR3 DNA sequence: TGTGCCAGCAGCCGGCTTCCTAGCACAGATACGCAGTATTTT.

Only a few counts were recorded for this clonotype. The CDR3 nucleotides are TGTGCCAGCGGGGGGACGGCACATGAAGCTTTCTTT. It is translated as CASGGTAHEAFF. This chain connects TRBV28 to TRBJ1-1, with D maybe TRBD1 (5 bases). This CDR3 is built from 12 residues. CDR1 and CDR2 from the germline V gene are MDHEN and SYDVKM. Deletions cut 8 bases from V and 7 bases from J, with 14 bases between.

V is TRBV20-1 and J is TRBJ2-2; D perhaps matches TRBD1 (6 bases). V was clipped by 2 bases and J by 3 bases, with 13 bases between them. The germline V gene has CDR1 DFQATT and CDR2 SNEGSKA (reference sequence). The CDR3 is 15 residues long. This CDR3 is CSARQGFPYTGELFF. The CDR3 nucleotides are TGCAGTGCTAGACAGGGGTTTCCCTACACCGGGGAGCTGTTTTTT.

The V and J genes are TRBV4-1 and TRBJ2-3, with TRBD1 matching over 12 bases. CDR3 size: 15 residues. Germline-derived CDR1 and CDR2 are MGHRA and YSYEKL. V trimming: 3 bases; J trimming: 4 bases; junction bases outside the gene matches: 2. The DNA of the CDR3 is TGCGCCAGCAGCCACGGGACAGGGGGCCCAGATACGCAGTATTTT. Protein product: CASSHGTGGPDTQYF.

The V gene is TRBV7-9, the J gene TRBJ2-1, with 8 bases identical to TRBD2. V gave up 4 bases and J gave up 6 bases; unmatched junction bases: 8. CDR1 is SEHNR, CDR2 FQNEAQ, per germline (reference sequence). The CDR3 covers 15 residues. CDR3 residues: CASSSIQRGSNEQFF. In nucleotides, the CDR3 is TGTGCCAGCAGCTCAATTCAGCGGGGGAGCAATGAGCAGTTCTTC.

This chain connects TRBV11-3 to TRBJ2-3; D unclear. Germline V lookup: CDR1 SGHNT, CDR2 YENEEA. Trimming took off 2 bases at V and 4 bases at J, with 7 bases between the two ends. The CDR3 is 13 amino acids. This CDR3 is CASSLSMADTQYF. CDR3 DNA: TGTGCCAGCAGCTTATCCATGGCAGATACGCAGTATTTT.

This chain uses TRBV6-2 or TRBV6-3 with TRBJ2-2, with 8 bases lining up with TRBD1. CDR1 MNHEY and CDR2 SVGEGT come from the germline V gene. The CDR3 runs to 16 residues. Trimming at V came to 2 bases and at J to 6 bases, leaving 8 bases not matched to a gene. CDR3 bases: TGTGCCAGCAGTTACGGACAGGGTAATTTCGCCGGGGAGCTGTTTTTT. This translates into CASSYGQGNFAGELFF.

This clonotype occurred many times. The J gene is TRBJ2-7, the V gene TRBV5-1; D may correspond to TRBD1 or TRBD2 (5 bases each). Germline values: CDR1 SGHRS, CDR2 YFSETQ. The CDR3 consists of 11 residues. With 7 bases removed from V and 7 bases from J, the gap between germline ends came to 12 bases. The CDR3 loop is CASWDQREQYF. The CDR3 nucleotides read TGCGCCAGCTGGGACCAGCGGGAGCAGTACTTC.

This clonotype was seen a few times. V is TRBV2 and J is TRBJ2-2; D is tentatively TRBD1 or TRBD2 (5 bases each). Per the germline V gene, CDR1 is SNHLY and CDR2 is FYNNEI. The V end was cut by 7 bases, the J end by 1 base, with 16 bases between. This CDR3 is 16 amino acids long. In DNA, the CDR3 is TGTGCCAGCAATCCAGTAGGGACCCGGAACACCGGGGAGCTGTTTTTT. Translated, it gives CASNPVGTRNTGELFF.